This TCR beta chain was captured by sequencing in a study of T cell responses to AZD1222 COVID-19 vaccine. Overall study results and limits: Compared with day 0, the breadth and depth of the Spike-specific TCR repertoire rose significantly after two doses of AZD1222. In all cases, repertoires were sampled only after the peak T cell response. Spike-spanning, vaccine-associated CD4 TCRs were dominant at 160-218 and 743-854.

Turning to this clone: The antigen is unknown.

The repertoire was sequenced with immunoSEQ multiplex PCR; TCRdb's copy has only in-frame clones and lacks some. The sample carries some 150,000 clones, 88% recorded once. The clonotype comes from an adult in good health. Sequencing used peripheral blood, obtained on day 0 of MenACWY control vaccination.

CDR3 in DNA: TGTGCTAGTGGTCTCGGTCTATCCGGAAACACCATATATTTT. It encodes CASGLGLSGNTIYF. The chain joins TRBV12-5 to TRBJ1-3; D is ambiguous. V was cut by 5 bases and J by 4 bases, with 12 bases left in between. CDR1 LGHNT and CDR2 FRNRAP come from the germline V gene. The CDR3 totals 14 residues.